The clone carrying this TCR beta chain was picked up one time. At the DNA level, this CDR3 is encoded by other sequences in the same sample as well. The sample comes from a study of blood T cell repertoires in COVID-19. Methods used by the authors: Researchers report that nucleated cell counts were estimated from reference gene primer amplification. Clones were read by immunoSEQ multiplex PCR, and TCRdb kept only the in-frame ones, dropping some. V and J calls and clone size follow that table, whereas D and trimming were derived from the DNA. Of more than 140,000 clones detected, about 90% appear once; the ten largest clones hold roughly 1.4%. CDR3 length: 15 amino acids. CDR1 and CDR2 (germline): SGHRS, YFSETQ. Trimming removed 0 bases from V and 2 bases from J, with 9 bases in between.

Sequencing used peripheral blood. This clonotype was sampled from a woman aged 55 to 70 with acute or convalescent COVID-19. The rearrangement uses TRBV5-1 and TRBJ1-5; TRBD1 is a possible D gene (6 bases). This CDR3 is CASSLAGVGNQPQHF. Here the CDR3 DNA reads TGCGCCAGCAGCTTGGCAGGGGTGGGCAATCAGCCCCAGCATTTT.